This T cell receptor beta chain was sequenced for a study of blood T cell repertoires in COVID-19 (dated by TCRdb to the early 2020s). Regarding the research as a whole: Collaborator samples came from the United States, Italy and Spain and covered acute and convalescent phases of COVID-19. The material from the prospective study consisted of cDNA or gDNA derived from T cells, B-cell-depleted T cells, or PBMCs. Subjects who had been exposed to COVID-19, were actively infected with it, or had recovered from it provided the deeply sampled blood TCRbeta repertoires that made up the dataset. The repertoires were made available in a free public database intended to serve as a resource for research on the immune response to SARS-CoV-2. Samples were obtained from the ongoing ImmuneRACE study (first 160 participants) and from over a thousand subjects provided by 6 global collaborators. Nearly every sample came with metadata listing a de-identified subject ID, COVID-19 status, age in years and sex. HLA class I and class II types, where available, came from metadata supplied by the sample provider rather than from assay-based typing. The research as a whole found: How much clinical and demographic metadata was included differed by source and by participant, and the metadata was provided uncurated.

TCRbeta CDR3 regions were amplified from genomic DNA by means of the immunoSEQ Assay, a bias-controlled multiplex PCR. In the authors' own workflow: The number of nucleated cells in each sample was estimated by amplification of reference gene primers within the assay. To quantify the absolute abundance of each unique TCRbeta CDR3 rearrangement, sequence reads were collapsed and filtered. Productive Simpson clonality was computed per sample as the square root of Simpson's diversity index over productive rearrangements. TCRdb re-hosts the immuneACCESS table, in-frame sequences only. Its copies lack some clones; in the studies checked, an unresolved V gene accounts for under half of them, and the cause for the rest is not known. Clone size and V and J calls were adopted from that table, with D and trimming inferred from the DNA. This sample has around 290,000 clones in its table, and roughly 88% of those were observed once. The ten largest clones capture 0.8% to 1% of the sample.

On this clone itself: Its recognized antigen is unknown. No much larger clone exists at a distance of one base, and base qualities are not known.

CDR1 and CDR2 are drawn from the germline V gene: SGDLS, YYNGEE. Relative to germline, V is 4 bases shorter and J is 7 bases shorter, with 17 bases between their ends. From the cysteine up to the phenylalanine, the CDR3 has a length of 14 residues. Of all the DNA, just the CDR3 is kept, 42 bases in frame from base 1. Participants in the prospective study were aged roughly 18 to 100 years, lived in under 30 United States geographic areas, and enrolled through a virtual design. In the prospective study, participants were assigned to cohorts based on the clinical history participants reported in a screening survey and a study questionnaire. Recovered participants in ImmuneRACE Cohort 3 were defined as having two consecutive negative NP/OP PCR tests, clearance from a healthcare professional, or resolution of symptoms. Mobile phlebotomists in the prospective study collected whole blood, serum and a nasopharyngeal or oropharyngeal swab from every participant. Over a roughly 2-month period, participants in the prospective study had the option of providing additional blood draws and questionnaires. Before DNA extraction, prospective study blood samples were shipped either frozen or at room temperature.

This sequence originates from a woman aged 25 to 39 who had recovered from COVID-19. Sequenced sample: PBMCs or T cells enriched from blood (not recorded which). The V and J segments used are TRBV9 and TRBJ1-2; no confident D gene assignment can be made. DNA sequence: TGTGCCAGCAGCTCCGGTCATGGCCGGGGTGGCTACACCTTC. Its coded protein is CASSSGHGRGGYTF.